The entry below describes one TCR beta chain. No antigen is known for it. The TRB libraries of cDNA were built by UMI-labeled 5' RACE. TCRdb derives one entry per CDR3 protein from the 5' RACE reads, leaving out DNA. The table for this sample gives about 120,000 distinct CDR3 sequences. This sample stems from a study of CXCR3-negative and CXCR3-positive naive CD8 T cells. Study-level findings and limits: TRB CDR3s were more hydrophobic in CXCR3-positive than in CXCR3-negative naive cells.

Germline-derived CDR1 and CDR2 are SGHTA and FQGNSA. This CDR3 contains 14 residues. The chain employs TRBV7-2 and TRBJ2-7; the TCRdb call, TRBD1, lacks DNA for checking. The receptor was derived from a human donor in good health. Some clones in this sample may be carry-over from other donors' samples. Sequencing was done on a sample of naive CXCR3+ CD8+ T cells from blood. Subset meaning: CD45RO-CCR7+CD27+CD95- naive CD8+ T cells expressing CXCR3 (TNR3+). The CDR3: CASSFGAGNYEQYF.